This T cell receptor beta chain was documented in a study of T cell changes during pregnancy in multiple sclerosis. With 0 bases removed from V and 9 bases from J, the gap between germline ends came to 12 bases. This CDR3 comprises 14 residues. The germline gives CDR1 MGHRA, CDR2 YSYEKL. Method: immunoSEQ multiplex PCR; TCRdb's copy keeps in-frame clones and lacks some. The repertoire has about 69,000 clones, approximately 92% of them found once; the top ten carry roughly 2%. Sequenced here: peripheral blood, sampled in the third trimester of pregnancy. This clonotype was obtained from a female donor in good health, enrolled as a control in a pregnancy study. The chain is built from TRBV4-1 and TRBJ2-1; D is undetermined. Here the CDR3 DNA reads TGCGCCAGCAGCCAAGACCCCGCCCGTAGTGAGCAGTTCTTC. This codes for CASSQDPARSEQFF.